Listed here are 21 T cell receptor beta chains from one sample, sequenced in a study of shared clonotypes between healthy human individuals. Profiling relied on immunoSEQ multiplex PCR, and the TCRdb table lists in-frame clones only, not all of them. The sample consists of 400,000 to 600,000 clones, roughly 95% of them appearing once. Input material: naive CD4+ T cells sorted from blood. Subset in this sample: CD45RA+ positively selected. The receptors here all came from a woman in her twenties or thirties in good health.

CDR3 coding DNA: TGCAGCGTGCGGGGACTAGCGGGCGTCTCCTACAATGAGCAGTTCTTC. Translated, it gives CSVRGLAGVSYNEQFF. The chain is built from TRBV29-1 and TRBJ2-1; 12 bases agree with TRBD2. J was trimmed by 0 bases and V by 6 bases; bases with no gene match: 6. The CDR3 covers 16 residues. Germline V gene lookup returns CDR1 SQVTM and CDR2 ANQGSEA.

The chain employs TRBV5-1 and TRBJ1-4, with TRBD1 as a possible D gene (5 bases). This CDR3 region has 13 residues. The V end lost 0 bases, the J end lost 8 bases, and 8 bases lay between the germline ends. Per germline, CDR1 SGHRS and CDR2 YFSETQ. CDR3 nucleotide sequence: TGCGCCAGCAGCTTGGGAGGGGACGAAAAACTGTTTTTT. Its translation: CASSLGGDEKLFF.

V usage is TRBV10-3 and J usage is TRBJ2-7; unclear D gene. The CDR3 spans 15 residues. Germline CDR1 and CDR2: ENHRY and SYGVKD. Trimming removed 4 bases at V and 3 bases at J, with 16 bases between. This CDR3 reads CAISGLSGIIYEQYF. CDR3 DNA: TGTGCCATCAGTGGTCTATCCGGCATAATCTACGAGCAGTACTTC.

The V and J genes are TRBV28 and TRBJ2-3; 8 bases match TRBD2. V shed 7 bases, J shed 0 bases, and the junction held 6 bases outside the gene matches. The CDR3 is 15 residues long. Germline assignment: CDR1 MDHEN and CDR2 SYDVKM. The CDR3 DNA follows: TGTGCCAGCACGTCGGCTAGCGGGAGCACAGATACGCAGTATTTT. It codes for CASTSASGSTDTQYF.

This clone came up once. V and J are TRBV4-1 and TRBJ2-1; tentatively, D is TRBD1 (6 bases). Trimming cost V 1 base and J 4 bases, with 11 bases left between them. Germline-derived CDR1 and CDR2 are MGHRA and YSYEKL. The CDR3 runs to 15 residues. CDR3 amino acids: CASSQALGTYNEQFF. The CDR3 DNA is TGCGCCAGCAGCCAAGCTTTAGGGACATACAATGAGCAGTTCTTC.

The chain uses TRBV27 and TRBJ1-2; 7 bases are a match to TRBD1. The CDR3 has 14 residues. V lost 5 bases, J lost 2 bases, and 5 bases stayed unmatched. The germline CDR1 and CDR2 sequences are MNHEY and SMNVEV (reference sequence). The CDR3 DNA sequence: TGTGCCAGCAGTCTTAAACAGGGGAACTATGGCTACACCTTC. Translating gives CASSLKQGNYGYTF.

The V and J genes are TRBV15 and TRBJ1-6, with D unresolved. This CDR3 has 15 amino acids. Per germline, CDR1 LNHNV and CDR2 YYDKDF (reference sequence). The V end was cut by 5 bases, the J end by 7 bases, with 15 bases between. The CDR3 DNA sequence: TGTGCCACCAGCGACTACAGCCCGGGGAATTCACCCCTCCACTTT. Protein: CATSDYSPGNSPLHF.

This chain joins TRBV27 and TRBJ2-3, with D possibly TRBD2 on 5 matching bases. The CDR3 is 13 residues long. The V gene's germline CDR1 is MNHEY and CDR2 SMNVEV (reference sequence). V lost 8 bases and J lost 0, with 9 bases in between. CDR3 DNA sequence: TGTGCCAGCGGACTGTATAGCACAGATACGCAGTATTTT. It encodes CASGLYSTDTQYF.

V usage is TRBV18 and J usage is TRBJ2-7; TRBD2 aligns across 10 bases. CDR1 is KGHSH and CDR2 is LQKENI in the germline V gene. This CDR3 has 16 amino acids. The V segment lost 0 bases and the J segment 2 bases; nucleotides outside the gene matches: 4. In DNA, the CDR3 is TGTGCCAGCTCACCACCGAACAGCGGGAGGGCCTACGAGCAGTACTTC. As protein: CASSPPNSGRAYEQYF.

The V and J genes are TRBV19 and TRBJ1-1; D gene unclear. CDR1 and CDR2 from the germline V gene are LNHDA and SQIVND (reference sequence). CDR3 length: 13 residues. The V end was cut by 6 bases, the J end by 0 bases, with 8 bases between. The CDR3 loop is CASSLSVNTEAFF. DNA for the CDR3: TGTGCCAGTAGCCTCAGTGTGAACACTGAAGCTTTCTTT.

V is TRBV5-1 and J is TRBJ2-7; tentatively, D is TRBD1 (6 bases). The CDR3 is made up of 15 amino acids. Germline CDR1 and CDR2: SGHRS and YFSETQ. V lost 4 bases and J lost 7, with 21 bases in between. Here the CDR3 reads CASSPGQPQSGEQYF. In DNA form, the CDR3 reads TGCGCCAGCAGCCCAGGACAGCCCCAATCGGGGGAGCAGTACTTC. The full variable domain, rest sourced from reference TRBV5-1 and TRBJ2-7, is KAGVTQTPRYLIKTRGQQVTLSCSPISGHRSVSWYQQTPGQGLQFLFEYFSETQRNKGNFPGRFSGRQFSNSRSEMNVSTLELGDSALYLCASSPGQPQSGEQYFGPGTRLTVT.

In this sample, this clone turned up once. J is TRBJ2-5 and V is TRBV6-5; 7 bases line up with TRBD1. The tail of the sequence fits TRBJ2-7 better, so the J call may be wrong. From germline, CDR1 is MNHEY and CDR2 SVGAGI. The CDR3 is 12 amino acids. CDR3 nucleotides: TGTGCCAGCAGTAGGGGACAGTACGAGCAGTACTTC. It translates to CASSRGQYEQYF.

The chain employs TRBV4-2 and TRBJ2-1, with TRBD2 identical over 8 bases. The CDR3 has 16 residues. Trimming cost V 0 bases and J 0 bases; bases outside gene matches: 1. Germline V CDR1 and CDR2: LGHNA, YNFKEQ. This CDR3 reads CASSQESGSSYNEQFF. The CDR3 DNA is TGTGCCAGCAGCCAAGAAAGCGGGAGCTCCTACAATGAGCAGTTCTTC.

CDR3 DNA sequence: TGTGCCAGCAGTTACCAGGAACAGAACACTGAAGCTTTCTTT. As protein: CASSYQEQNTEAFF. The chain has TRBV6-6 and TRBJ1-1; D not resolved. V lost 2 bases to trimming and J lost 1 base, with 8 bases between them. Germline V gives CDR1 MNHNY, CDR2 SVGAGI (reference sequence). This CDR3 comprises 14 residues.

The chain carries TRBV19 and TRBJ2-7, with D unclear. The CDR3 spans 16 residues. The germline gives CDR1 LNHDA, CDR2 SQIVND (reference sequence). V lost 3 bases to trimming and J lost 2 bases, with 17 bases between them. CDR3 amino acids: CASSIFWQTSTYEQYF. The DNA of the CDR3 is TGTGCCAGTAGTATTTTCTGGCAGACCTCGACCTACGAGCAGTACTTC.

The chain carries TRBV27 and TRBJ2-3; D call uncertain. CDR3 length: 12 amino acids. Germline CDR1 and CDR2: MNHEY and SMNVEV (reference sequence). The V end lost 7 bases, the J end lost 4 bases, and 9 bases lay between the germline ends. CDR3 coding DNA: TGTGCCAGCATGGGAAACCCAGATACGCAGTATTTT. Its translation: CASMGNPDTQYF.

CDR3 sequence: CASSSPSKYNEQFF. The CDR3 bases are TGTGCCAGCAGCTCCCCTTCGAAATACAATGAGCAGTTCTTC. The V gene is TRBV11-2, the J gene TRBJ2-1; unclear D gene. Germline loops: CDR1 SGHAT, CDR2 FQNNGV. Trimming cost V 4 bases and J 4 bases, with 11 bases left between them. The CDR3 extends over 14 amino acids.

As concerns this clone: Other DNA sequences in the same sample also yield this CDR3. The gene calls are TRBV28 and TRBJ2-7, with D uncertain. The CDR3 totals 11 residues. Germline V gives CDR1 MDHEN, CDR2 SYDVKM. The ends were cut back, 2 bases at V and 2 bases at J, with 1 base in the middle. The CDR3 loop reads CASSLTYEQYF. CDR3 bases: TGTGCCAGCAGTTTAACCTACGAGCAGTACTTC.

The chain is built from TRBV7-9 and TRBJ2-1; D not certain. V was pared by 5 bases and J by 4 bases, with 21 bases between. Germline-derived CDR1 and CDR2 are SEHNR and FQNEAQ (reference sequence). The CDR3 has 17 amino acids. This CDR3 reads CASSPPIDSLPYNEQFF. In DNA, the CDR3 is TGTGCCAGCAGCCCGCCCATCGACTCACTCCCGTACAATGAGCAGTTCTTC.

The V and J genes are TRBV7-2 and TRBJ2-7, with D possibly TRBD2 on 6 matching bases. CDR1 SGHTA and CDR2 FQGNSA come from the germline V gene. The CDR3 has 16 residues. Trimming shortened V by 1 base and J by 1 base, and 14 bases separated the two germline ends. Here the CDR3 DNA reads TGTGCCAGCAGCTTAGGAAGGGGCCGGGGGTCCTACGAGCAGTACTTC. Translated: CASSLGRGRGSYEQYF.

This chain links TRBV10-2 with TRBJ2-1; possibly TRBD1 for D (5 bases). This CDR3 has 13 residues. V dropped 8 bases and J dropped 10 bases, with 18 bases sitting between them. Germline V gene data show CDR1 as WSHSY and CDR2 as SAAADI. The CDR3 loop is CASDTQVLGEQFF. The CDR3 DNA is TGCGCCAGCGATACACAGGTTTTGGGGGAGCAGTTCTTC.